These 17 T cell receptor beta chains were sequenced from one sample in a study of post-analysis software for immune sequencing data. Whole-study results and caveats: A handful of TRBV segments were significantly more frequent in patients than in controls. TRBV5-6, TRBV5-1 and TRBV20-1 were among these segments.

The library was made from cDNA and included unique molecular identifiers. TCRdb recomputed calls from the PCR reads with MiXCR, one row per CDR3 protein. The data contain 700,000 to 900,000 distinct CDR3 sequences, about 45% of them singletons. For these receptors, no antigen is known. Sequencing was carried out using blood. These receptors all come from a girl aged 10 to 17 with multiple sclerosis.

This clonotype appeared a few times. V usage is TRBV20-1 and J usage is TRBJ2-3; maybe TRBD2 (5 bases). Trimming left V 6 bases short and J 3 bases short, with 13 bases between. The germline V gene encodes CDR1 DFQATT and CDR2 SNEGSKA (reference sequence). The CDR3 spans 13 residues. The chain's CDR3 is CSAIKPGTDTQYF. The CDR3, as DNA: TGCAGTGCCATCAAGCCGGGGACAGATACGCAGTATTTT.

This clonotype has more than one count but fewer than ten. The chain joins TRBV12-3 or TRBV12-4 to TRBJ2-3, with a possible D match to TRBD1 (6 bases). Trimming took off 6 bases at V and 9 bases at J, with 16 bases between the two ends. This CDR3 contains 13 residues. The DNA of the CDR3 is TGTGCCAGCAGCCCAGCCACAGGGAACACGCAGTATTTT. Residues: CASSPATGNTQYF.

CDR3 loop: CASSQDLGSTQYF. The CDR3, as DNA: TGTGCCAGCAGCCAAGATTTAGGCTCAACGCAGTATTTT. The V and J genes are TRBV3-1 and TRBJ2-3, with D unclear. Germline V gives CDR1 LGHDT, CDR2 YNNKEL (reference sequence). The CDR3 is 13 residues long. The ends were cut back, 0 bases at V and 9 bases at J, with 10 bases in the middle.

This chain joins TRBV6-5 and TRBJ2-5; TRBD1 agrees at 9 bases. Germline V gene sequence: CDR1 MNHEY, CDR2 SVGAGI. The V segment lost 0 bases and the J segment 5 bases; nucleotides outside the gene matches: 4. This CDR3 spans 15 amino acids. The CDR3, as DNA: TGTGCCAGCAGTTACTCGGGACAGGGTTTGGAGACCCAGTACTTC. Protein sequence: CASSYSGQGLETQYF.

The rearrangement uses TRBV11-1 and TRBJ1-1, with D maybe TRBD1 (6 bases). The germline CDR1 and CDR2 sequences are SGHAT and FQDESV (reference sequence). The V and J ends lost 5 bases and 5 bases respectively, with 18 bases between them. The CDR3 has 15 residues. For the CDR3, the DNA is TGTGCCAGCAGCCCACAACAGGGTCTGGGAACTGAAGCTTTCTTT. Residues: CASSPQQGLGTEAFF.

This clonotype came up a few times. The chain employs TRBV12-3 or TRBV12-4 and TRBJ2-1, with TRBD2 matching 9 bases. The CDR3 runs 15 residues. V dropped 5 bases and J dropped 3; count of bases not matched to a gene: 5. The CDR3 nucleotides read TGTGCCAGCAGTCGTAGCGGGAGAGACTACAATGAGCAGTTCTTC. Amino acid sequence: CASSRSGRDYNEQFF.

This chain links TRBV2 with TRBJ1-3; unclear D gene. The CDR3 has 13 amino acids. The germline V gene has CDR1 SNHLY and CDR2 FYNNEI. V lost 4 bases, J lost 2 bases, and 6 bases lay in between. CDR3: CASSVQPGNTIYF. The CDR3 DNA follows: TGTGCCAGCAGTGTTCAACCTGGAAACACCATATATTTT.

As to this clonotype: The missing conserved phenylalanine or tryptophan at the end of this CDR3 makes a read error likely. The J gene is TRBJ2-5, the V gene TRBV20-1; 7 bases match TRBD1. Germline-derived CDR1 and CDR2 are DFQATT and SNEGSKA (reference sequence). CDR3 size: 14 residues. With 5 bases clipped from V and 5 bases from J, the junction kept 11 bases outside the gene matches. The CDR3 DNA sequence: TGCAGTGCTGACGCGACAGGGAGAGGCGAGACCCAGTACTGC. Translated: CSADATGRGETQYC.

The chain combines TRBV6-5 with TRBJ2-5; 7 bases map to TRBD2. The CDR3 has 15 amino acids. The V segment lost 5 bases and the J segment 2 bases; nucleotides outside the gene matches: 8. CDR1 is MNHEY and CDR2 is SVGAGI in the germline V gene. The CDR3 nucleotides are TGTGCCAGCAGTCGTACCCGGGGGGTACAAGAGACCCAGTACTTC. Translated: CASSRTRGVQETQYF.

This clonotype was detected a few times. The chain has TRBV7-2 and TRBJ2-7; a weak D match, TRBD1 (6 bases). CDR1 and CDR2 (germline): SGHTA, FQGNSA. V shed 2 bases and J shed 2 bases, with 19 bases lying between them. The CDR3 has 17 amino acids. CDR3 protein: CASSLISGDKNPYEQYF. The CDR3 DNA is TGTGCCAGCAGCTTAATTTCAGGGGATAAAAACCCCTACGAGCAGTACTTC. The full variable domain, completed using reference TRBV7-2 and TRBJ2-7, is GAGVSQSPSNKVTEKGKDVELRCDPISGHTALYWYRQSLGQGLEFLIYFQGNSAPDKSGLPSDRFSAERTGGSVSTLTIQRTQQEDSAVYLCASSLISGDKNPYEQYFGPGTRLTVT.

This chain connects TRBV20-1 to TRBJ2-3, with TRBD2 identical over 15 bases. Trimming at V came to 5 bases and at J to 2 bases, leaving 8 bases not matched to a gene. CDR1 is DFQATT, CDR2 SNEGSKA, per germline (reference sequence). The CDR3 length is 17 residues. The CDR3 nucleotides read TGCAGTGCTGGACTAGCGGGAGGGTTGCCCTTCACAGATACGCAGTATTTT. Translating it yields CSAGLAGGLPFTDTQYF.

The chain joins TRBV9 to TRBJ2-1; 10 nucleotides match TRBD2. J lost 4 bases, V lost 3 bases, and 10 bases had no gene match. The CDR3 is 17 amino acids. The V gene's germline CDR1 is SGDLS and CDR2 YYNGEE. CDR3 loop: CASSAQRTSGEYNEQFF. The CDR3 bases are TGTGCCAGCAGCGCTCAAAGGACTAGCGGAGAGTACAATGAGCAGTTCTTC.

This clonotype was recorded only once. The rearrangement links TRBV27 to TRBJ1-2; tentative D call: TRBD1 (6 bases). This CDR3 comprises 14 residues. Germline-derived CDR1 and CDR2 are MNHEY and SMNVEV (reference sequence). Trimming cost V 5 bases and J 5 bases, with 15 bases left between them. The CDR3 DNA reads TGTGCCAGCAGTGCCAGGGGCGCGGGGTATGGCTACACCTTC. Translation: CASSARGAGYGYTF.

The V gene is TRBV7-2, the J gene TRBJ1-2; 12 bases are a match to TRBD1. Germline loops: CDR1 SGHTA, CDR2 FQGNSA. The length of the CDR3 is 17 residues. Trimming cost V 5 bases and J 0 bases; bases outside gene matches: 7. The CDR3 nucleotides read TGTGCCAGCAGCCAACCGGGACAGGGGGCGACTAACTATGGCTACACCTTC. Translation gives CASSQPGQGATNYGYTF.

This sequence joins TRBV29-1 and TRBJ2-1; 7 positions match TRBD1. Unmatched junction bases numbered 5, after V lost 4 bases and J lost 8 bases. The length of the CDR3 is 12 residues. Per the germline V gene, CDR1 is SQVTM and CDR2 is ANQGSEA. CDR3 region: CSVAGGRYEQFF. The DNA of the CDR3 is TGCAGCGTTGCAGGGGGAAGGTATGAGCAGTTCTTC.

The CDR3 DNA sequence: TGTGCCACCAGCAGAGCCTGGCGGGAGGGTCCTGACAATGAGCAGTTCTTC. Translated, it gives CATSRAWREGPDNEQFF. The chain links TRBV15 to TRBJ2-1, with 9 bases matching TRBD2. The length of the CDR3 is 17 residues. The V and J ends lost 1 base and 5 bases, in that order; junction bases with no gene match: 9. CDR1 is LNHNV, CDR2 YYDKDF, per germline (reference sequence).

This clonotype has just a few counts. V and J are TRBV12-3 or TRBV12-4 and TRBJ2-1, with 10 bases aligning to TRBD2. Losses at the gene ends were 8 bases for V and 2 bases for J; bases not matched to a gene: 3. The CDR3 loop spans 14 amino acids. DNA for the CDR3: TGTGCCAGCCAGGGACTAGCGACCTACAATGAGCAGTTCTTC. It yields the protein CASQGLATYNEQFF.